The text below deals with one T cell receptor (beta chain). Its antigen target is currently unknown. No much larger clone is present one base from it, and per-base qualities are unavailable. For sequencing of the TCRbeta CDR3 region, genomic DNA was extracted from the sorted cells. TCRbeta CDR3 regions were sequenced using the immunoSEQ Assay. Imported from immuneACCESS, the table was reduced by TCRdb to in-frame sequences with V and J called. These copies leave out some clones; in studies compared against another copy, an unresolved V gene accounts for under half, and the cause of the remainder is not known. This sample comprises approximately 39,000 clones, around nine tenths of them detected only once. The leading ten clones occupy roughly 13% of the sample. The sample comes from a study of OX40 agonist ivuxolimab in advanced cancers. The study in broad terms: The costimulatory receptor OX40 (CD134) was targeted by ivuxolimab, a fully human IgG2 agonistic monoclonal antibody. Intravenous ivuxolimab was administered to patients every 2 weeks at six dose levels: 0.01, 0.1, 0.3, 1.5, 3 and 10 mg/kg. The paper describes the monotherapy dose-escalation part (N of about 57 patients) of the phase I trial of ivuxolimab. Partial responses were achieved by three dose-escalation patients, of whom one had hepatocellular carcinoma and two had cutaneous melanoma. Peripheral TCRbeta sequencing was intended to test whether TCR sequence diversity was altered and clonal T-cell expansion was caused by ivuxolimab. A male proportion of about 79% and a mean age of about 60 years, ranging from about 23 to 90, were recorded for the dose-escalation cohort. Of the approximately 50 patients in dose escalation, about 20 had hepatocellular carcinoma, about 15 had melanoma, 9 had renal cell carcinoma and 9 had head and neck cancer. Patients were allowed to have had prior anti-PD-1, anti-PD-L1 or anti-CTLA-4 therapy, and approximately 40% of the dose-escalation patients had been treated with checkpoint inhibitors.

The germline V gene (reference sequence) sets CDR1 to MNHEY and CDR2 to SMNVEV. Including the terminal cysteine and phenylalanine, the CDR3 comprises 15 residues. Only the CDR3 DNA stays, 45 bases, in frame from base 1. Clipping removes 7 bases from V and 9 bases from J, with 8 as the unmatched junction base count. The full study reports these points: Low levels of normalized T-cell clonal expansion were also shown by some nonresponding patients. After ivuxolimab, more expanded clones were found on average in CD8+ T cells than in CD4+ T cells. In partial responders in the 0.1-3.0 mg/kg groups, normalized peripheral clonal expansion was found to be among the lowest, especially among CD8+ T cells. At doses of 0.1 to 3.0 mg/kg, clonal expansion of both CD4+ and CD8+ blood T cells was observed from baseline to week 6. Antigen specificity was not determined for the clonally expanded peripheral T cells.

The trial excluded patients who had a history of autoimmune disease or who were on systemic immunosuppression. Peripheral blood for TCR sequencing was collected from all dose cohorts at baseline, on cycle 4 day 1, and on cycle 7 day 1. Samples came from an open-label, multicenter, first-in-human phase I dose-escalation trial of ivuxolimab. Adults with locally advanced or metastatic melanoma, renal cell, hepatocellular, or head and neck squamous cell carcinoma were enrolled in the trial. Before TCR sequencing, CD4+ and CD8+ T cells were separately sorted from peripheral blood. This TCR was sampled from an adult with an advanced solid tumor such as melanoma, head and neck, liver or kidney cancer. The chain couples TRBV27 to TRBJ2-1; 14 central nucleotides agree with TRBD2. Sequences were derived from CD4+ or CD8+ T cells sorted from blood, sampled in a trial of the OX40 agonist ivuxolimab. The CDR3 reads as follows: CASTAGTSGSGEQFF. The DNA sequence is as follows: TGTGCCAGCACCGCCGGGACTAGCGGGAGTGGTGAGCAGTTCTTC.